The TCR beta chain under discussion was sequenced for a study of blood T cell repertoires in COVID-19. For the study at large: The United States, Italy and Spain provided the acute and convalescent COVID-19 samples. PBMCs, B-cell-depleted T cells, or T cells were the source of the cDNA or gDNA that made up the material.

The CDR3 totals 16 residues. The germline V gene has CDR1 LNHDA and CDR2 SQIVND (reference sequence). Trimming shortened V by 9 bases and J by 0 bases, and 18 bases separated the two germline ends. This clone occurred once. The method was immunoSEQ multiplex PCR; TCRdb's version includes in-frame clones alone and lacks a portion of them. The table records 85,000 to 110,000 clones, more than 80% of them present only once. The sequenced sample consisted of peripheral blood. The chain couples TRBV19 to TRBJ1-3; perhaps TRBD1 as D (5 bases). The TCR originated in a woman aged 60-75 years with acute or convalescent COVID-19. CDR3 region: CASTPPGGGSGNTIYF. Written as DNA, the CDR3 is TGTGCCAGCACACCCCCCGGGGGGGGCTCTGGAAACACCATATATTTT.